The 15 T cell receptor beta chains below were found in one sample sequenced in a study of shared clonotypes between healthy human individuals. Data came from immunoSEQ multiplex PCR; TCRdb stores just in-frame clones and leaves some out. The sample includes roughly 550,000 clones, roughly 96% of them seen just once. In the naive CD8 group, cells lacked CD45RO and were positively selected for CCR7, so terminally differentiated effector memory CD45RA+ cells were left out. The specimen was naive CD8+ T cells sorted from blood. The receptors shown here come from a woman aged 25 to 39 in good health.

The rearrangement joins TRBV28 to TRBJ2-3; 8 nucleotides match TRBD1. The CDR3 length is 14 residues. V was pared by 8 bases and J by 2 bases, with 6 bases of the junction left unmatched. CDR1 MDHEN and CDR2 SYDVKM come from the germline V gene. The CDR3 DNA reads TGTGCCAGCGGGGAGACAGGGGACACAGATACGCAGTATTTT. Protein sequence: CASGETGDTDTQYF.

The J gene is TRBJ1-5, the V gene TRBV28; perhaps TRBD1 as D (6 bases). The germline gives CDR1 MDHEN, CDR2 SYDVKM. This CDR3 is 16 amino acids long. V dropped 4 bases and J dropped 5 bases, with 18 bases sitting between them. This CDR3 is CASSSTIEGVDQPQHF. The CDR3 DNA follows: TGTGCCAGCAGTTCAACAATCGAGGGGGTGGATCAGCCCCAGCATTTT. The variable domain in full, completed from reference TRBV28 and TRBJ1-5, reads DVKVTQSSRYLVKRTGEKVFLECVQDMDHENMFWYRQDPGLGLRLIYFSYDVKMKEKGDIPEGYSVSREKKERFSLILESASTNQTSMYLCASSSTIEGVDQPQHFGDGTRLSIL.

The CDR3 sequence: CASSLAGTLQGDEQFF. The CDR3 DNA reads TGCGCCAGCAGCTTGGCCGGGACCCTCCAGGGGGATGAGCAGTTCTTC. J is TRBJ2-1 and V is TRBV5-1; 7 nucleotides match TRBD1. Germline-derived CDR1 and CDR2 are SGHRS and YFSETQ. The CDR3 loop spans 16 amino acids. The ends lost 0 bases at V and 8 bases at J; junction bases unmatched: 11.

This chain joins TRBV20-1 and TRBJ2-1, with D hard to call. Germline V gene sequence: CDR1 DFQATT, CDR2 SNEGSKA (reference sequence). There are 11 residues in the CDR3. Between the trimmed V and J ends, which lost 3 bases and 14 bases, there was a span of 14 bases. The CDR3 DNA sequence: TGCAGTGCTAGTTCTTCCGGTAAGGAGTTCTTC. It translates to CSASSSGKEFF.

The V and J genes are TRBV20-1 and TRBJ2-5; 8 positions match TRBD1. The V gene end was trimmed by 6 bases and the J gene end by 11 bases; junction bases not matched to a gene: 8. The germline V gene encodes CDR1 DFQATT and CDR2 SNEGSKA (reference sequence). The CDR3 extends over 11 amino acids. CDR3 nucleotide sequence: TGCAGTGCCAGATCGACAGGGGAGCAGTACTTC. The encoded protein is CSARSTGEQYF.

Worth noting for this clone: The same CDR3 is also encoded by other DNA sequences in this sample. V gene TRBV28 combines with J gene TRBJ1-5; D not resolved. The CDR3 runs to 13 residues. Trimming left V 2 bases short and J 2 bases short, with 4 bases between. Looked up from germline, CDR1 is MDHEN and CDR2 is SYDVKM. The CDR3 reads CASSLTGNQPQHF. CDR3 coding DNA: TGTGCCAGCAGTTTAACGGGCAATCAGCCCCAGCATTTT.

The chain employs TRBV6-5 and TRBJ2-1, with 13 positions matching TRBD2. V was pared by 5 bases and J by 8 bases, with 3 bases of the junction left unmatched. This CDR3 is 14 amino acids long. Germline CDR1 is MNHEY and CDR2 is SVGAGI. CDR3 bases: TGTGCCAGCAGTCCGGGACTAGCGGGATATGAGCAGTTCTTC. Protein sequence: CASSPGLAGYEQFF.

The J gene is TRBJ2-7, the V gene TRBV27; TRBD2 agrees at 10 bases. Trimming at V came to 2 bases and at J to 2 bases, leaving 3 bases not matched to a gene. This CDR3 has 15 amino acids. In germline, CDR1 is MNHEY, CDR2 SMNVEV (reference sequence). The DNA for the CDR3 is TGTGCCAGCAGTTTAGTGGGGACTAGCGCCTACGAGCAGTACTTC. This codes for CASSLVGTSAYEQYF.

This clone was seen just once. The chain couples TRBV7-9 to TRBJ2-3; 13 bases fit TRBD2. With 4 bases clipped from V and 2 bases from J, the junction kept 6 bases outside the gene matches. The CDR3 length is 17 residues. The germline V gene has CDR1 SEHNR and CDR2 FQNEAQ (reference sequence). In DNA, the CDR3 is TGTGCCAGCAGCTCAAGGGGGACTAGCGGGAACACAGATACGCAGTATTTT. This encodes CASSSRGTSGNTDTQYF.

The rearrangement joins TRBV9 to TRBJ2-2, with 8 bases lining up with TRBD1. Germline CDR1 reads SGDLS; CDR2 reads YYNGEE. With 3 bases clipped from V and 6 bases from J, the junction kept 10 bases outside the gene matches. The CDR3 is 16 residues long. As DNA, the CDR3 is TGTGCCAGCAGCGGGTGGACAGGGTTGGAGTCCGGGGAGCTGTTTTTT. This gives the protein CASSGWTGLESGELFF.

V usage is TRBV30 and J usage is TRBJ2-3; D is unclear. The CDR3 totals 11 residues. Looked up from germline, CDR1 is GTSNPN and CDR2 is SVGIG (reference sequence). V dropped 5 bases and J dropped 2 bases, with 5 bases sitting between them. Written as DNA, the CDR3 is TGTGCCTGGGAGATCACAGATACGCAGTATTTT. Residues: CAWEITDTQYF.

CDR3 coding DNA: TGTGCCAGCAGCTCGAGGGGGGTCGATAGGGATACGCAGTATTTT. Its protein product is CASSSRGVDRDTQYF. This chain connects TRBV13 to TRBJ2-3, with D possibly being TRBD1 or TRBD2 (6 bases each). The germline V gene has CDR1 PRHDT and CDR2 FYEKMQ (reference sequence). The CDR3 sequence is 15 residues long. The V gene lost 4 bases and the J gene lost 6 bases, with 17 bases spanning the gap.

The chain employs TRBV11-2 and TRBJ2-7; 10 bases are a match to TRBD1. Unmatched junction bases numbered 3, after V lost 3 bases and J lost 4 bases. CDR3 length equals 14 residues. Looked up from germline, CDR1 is SGHAT and CDR2 is FQNNGV. The CDR3 region has the DNA TGTGCCAGCAGCTTTGACAGGGGGCCTTACGAGCAGTACTTC. Translated: CASSFDRGPYEQYF.

The V gene is TRBV10-3, the J gene TRBJ1-5; D is unclear. V was trimmed by 2 bases and J by 0 bases, leaving 5 bases between them. Germline assignment: CDR1 ENHRY and CDR2 SYGVKD. CDR3 length: 14 amino acids. CDR3 amino acids: CAISEGRSNQPQHF. The CDR3 coding sequence is TGTGCCATCAGTGAGGGCCGTAGCAATCAGCCCCAGCATTTT.

The chain uses TRBV4-2 and TRBJ2-1; D is undetermined. V gave up 4 bases and J gave up 10 bases, with 14 bases separating them. The CDR3 is 13 residues long. The germline gives CDR1 LGHNA, CDR2 YNFKEQ. The CDR3 protein is CASSRVLNSEQFF. The CDR3 nucleotides are TGTGCCAGCAGCCGGGTCCTCAATTCGGAGCAGTTCTTC.